Below, 21 T cell receptor beta chains from the same sample are listed, as sequenced in a study of shared clonotypes between healthy human individuals. Clones were sequenced by immunoSEQ multiplex PCR, and TCRdb holds only the in-frame ones, with some missing. The data contain hundreds of thousands of clones, roughly 95% of them singletons. Positive CCR7 selection of CD45RO-negative cells yielded the naive CD8 cells, and terminally differentiated effector memory CD45RA+ cells were excluded. The sequencing input was naive CD8+ T cells sorted from blood. These receptors were collected from a woman aged 25 to 39 in good health.

The chain is built from TRBV10-3 and TRBJ2-5, with 9 bases identical to TRBD2. This CDR3 spans 15 amino acids. The germline gives CDR1 ENHRY, CDR2 SYGVKD. V dropped 2 bases and J dropped 5; count of bases not matched to a gene: 6. The CDR3 bases are TGTGCCATCAGTGAGGGTGGGCTAGCGGGGGAGACCCAGTACTTC. This gives the protein CAISEGGLAGETQYF.

The chain uses TRBV6-1 and TRBJ2-3; 13 bases are a match to TRBD2. The V gene's germline CDR1 is MNHNS and CDR2 SASEGT. J lost 2 bases, V lost 1 base, and 3 bases had no gene match. The CDR3 extends over 17 amino acids. The CDR3 DNA reads TGTGCCAGCAGTGAAGAACTAGCGGGAGGGAACACAGATACGCAGTATTTT. It yields the protein CASSEELAGGNTDTQYF.

This clone was seen only once. J is TRBJ2-1 and V is TRBV12-5; 8 bases align to TRBD2. The CDR3 loop spans 17 amino acids. The germline CDR1 and CDR2 sequences are LGHNT and FRNRAP. J was trimmed by 0 bases and V by 9 bases; bases with no gene match: 13. The CDR3 nucleotides are TGTGCTAGACAGACCGAGCGGGAGACCTTCTCCTACAATGAGCAGTTCTTC. This codes for CARQTERETFSYNEQFF.

The rearrangement joins TRBV6-5 to TRBJ1-1, with 8 positions matching TRBD1. The CDR3 has 15 residues. J was trimmed by 5 bases and V by 7 bases; bases with no gene match: 12. Germline V gene sequence: CDR1 MNHEY, CDR2 SVGAGI. As DNA, the CDR3 is TGTGCCAGCACCGACTTAAGACAGGGGAGAACTGAAGCTTTCTTT. Its translation is CASTDLRQGRTEAFF.

The DNA of the CDR3 is TGTGCCAGCAGCTTAAGGGTCGGGCAGGGGGTTCGCGAGCAGTACTTC. It translates to CASSLRVGQGVREQYF. The rearrangement links TRBV13 to TRBJ2-7, with 7 bases fitting TRBD1. The germline V gene has CDR1 PRHDT and CDR2 FYEKMQ (reference sequence). This CDR3 comprises 16 residues. V lost 2 bases and J lost 6; bases outside the gene matches: 13.

In this sample, this clone turned up a few times. The chain has TRBV11-2 and TRBJ1-1; weak D call: TRBD1 (6 bases). The CDR3 consists of 15 residues. Trimming took 4 bases from V and 0 from J, leaving 12 bases between them. Germline values: CDR1 SGHAT, CDR2 FQNNGV. CDR3 DNA: TGTGCCAGCAGCTCTCTACAGGGCTTGAACACTGAAGCTTTCTTT. Amino acid sequence: CASSSLQGLNTEAFF.

The V and J genes are TRBV2 and TRBJ2-2; perhaps TRBD1 as D (5 bases). Germline CDR1 reads SNHLY; CDR2 reads FYNNEI. This CDR3 contains 16 residues. Trimming removed 2 bases at V and 6 bases at J, with 16 bases between. CDR3 residues: CASSEWMDIAAGELFF. CDR3 DNA: TGTGCCAGCAGTGAATGGATGGACATAGCAGCCGGGGAGCTGTTTTTT. Full variable domain (rest looked up from reference TRBV2 and TRBJ2-2): EPEVTQTPSHQVTQMGQEVILRCVPISNHLYFYWYRQILGQKVEFLVSFYNNEISEKSEIFDDQFSVERPDGSNFTLKIRSTKLEDSAMYFCASSEWMDIAAGELFFGEGSRLTVL.

Concerning this clone: Different DNA sequences within this sample yield the same CDR3. The rearrangement links TRBV5-6 to TRBJ2-1, with D perhaps TRBD2 (6 bases). The CDR3 extends over 12 amino acids. The germline gives CDR1 SGHDT, CDR2 YYEEEE. The V gene lost 0 bases and the J gene lost 10 bases, with 8 bases spanning the gap. CDR3 sequence (DNA): TGTGCCAGCAGCTTGGGCGGGACGGAGCAGTTCTTC. Translating it yields CASSLGGTEQFF.

The rearrangement joins TRBV27 to TRBJ2-5, with TRBD2 as a possible D gene (6 bases). V was pared by 5 bases and J by 4 bases, with 20 bases between. Germline CDR1 reads MNHEY; CDR2 reads SMNVEV (reference sequence). This CDR3 region has 16 residues. The CDR3 DNA reads as TGTGCCAGCAGTCCGCTACGGGGACTGGCGGGAGAGACCCAGTACTTC. It translates to CASSPLRGLAGETQYF.

This chain joins TRBV27 and TRBJ2-7; D is tentatively TRBD1 or TRBD2 (5 bases each). CDR1 and CDR2 from the germline V gene are MNHEY and SMNVEV (reference sequence). There are 15 residues in the CDR3. The V end lost 6 bases, the J end lost 3 bases, and 18 bases lay between the germline ends. The CDR3 nucleotides are TGTGCCAGCAGCCCCGGGACCCAGCTTCACTACGAGCAGTACTTC. It translates to CASSPGTQLHYEQYF.

The V gene is TRBV11-2, the J gene TRBJ1-2; 7 bases map to TRBD1. This CDR3 has 15 residues. Germline values: CDR1 SGHAT, CDR2 FQNNGV. The V gene end was trimmed by 5 bases and the J gene end by 5 bases; junction bases not matched to a gene: 11. The chain's CDR3 is CASSTQGVEGYGYTF. DNA of the CDR3: TGTGCCAGCAGCACCCAGGGGGTTGAGGGTTATGGCTACACCTTC.

This clone came up once. The rearrangement uses TRBV28 and TRBJ1-2; D possibly corresponds to TRBD1 (6 bases). CDR1 MDHEN and CDR2 SYDVKM come from the germline V gene. V lost 6 bases to trimming and J lost 5 bases, with 16 bases between them. The CDR3 contains 14 residues. The CDR3 DNA reads TGTGCCAGCAGATGGGGACATTCTTTGTATGGCTACACCTTC. This translates into CASRWGHSLYGYTF.

The rearrangement links TRBV2 to TRBJ2-1; TRBD1 matches 10 bases. This CDR3 has 20 residues. Germline trimming cut 3 bases from V and 4 bases from J; bases unmatched to any gene: 18. Per germline, CDR1 SNHLY and CDR2 FYNNEI. The CDR3 region is CASSEGRPDRGLIGYNEQFF. DNA of the CDR3: TGTGCCAGCAGTGAGGGTCGGCCGGACAGGGGGTTAATAGGATACAATGAGCAGTTCTTC.

The chain couples TRBV25-1 to TRBJ2-7; perhaps D is TRBD1 or TRBD2 (5 bases each). The germline V gene encodes CDR1 MGHDK and CDR2 SYGVNS. This CDR3 has 13 amino acids. The germline V and J ends were trimmed by 5 bases and 6 bases, with 14 bases remaining between them. The chain's CDR3 is CASSSGLLSEQYF. CDR3 coding DNA: TGTGCCAGCAGTTCGGGGCTACTCAGCGAGCAGTACTTC.

The genes are TRBV25-1 and TRBJ1-1; a weak D match, TRBD1 (6 bases). The CDR3 contains 14 residues. The germline gives CDR1 MGHDK, CDR2 SYGVNS. Trimming removed 1 base from V and 3 bases from J, with 9 bases in between. The CDR3 spells CASSELRQDTEAFF. The DNA of the CDR3 is TGTGCCAGCAGTGAATTGAGACAGGACACTGAAGCTTTCTTT.

This sequence joins TRBV28 and TRBJ1-1; D is unresolved. Trimming took off 3 bases at V and 0 bases at J, with 20 bases between the two ends. The CDR3 is made up of 18 amino acids. The germline CDR1 and CDR2 sequences are MDHEN and SYDVKM. CDR3 amino acids: CASSFIRGPLILNTEAFF. The DNA of the CDR3 is TGTGCCAGCAGTTTTATCCGCGGGCCGCTGATACTGAACACTGAAGCTTTCTTT.

The genes are TRBV6-5 and TRBJ1-1; TRBD1 matches at 10 bases. CDR3 length equals 16 residues. Germline V gene lookup returns CDR1 MNHEY and CDR2 SVGAGI. J gave up 5 bases and V 0 bases, and 6 bases lay outside the gene matches. The CDR3 protein is CASSYSRDRGRTEAFF. As DNA, the CDR3 is TGTGCCAGCAGTTACTCAAGGGACAGGGGAAGAACTGAAGCTTTCTTT.

The chain combines TRBV5-1 with TRBJ2-7, with 7 bases fitting TRBD2. Germline CDR1 SGHRS, CDR2 YFSETQ. The CDR3 is made up of 15 amino acids. The J segment lost 2 bases and the V segment lost 5 bases, leaving 10 bases of the junction unmatched. The CDR3 DNA reads as TGCGCCAGCAGACCCCCCGGGACTACACCCTACGAGCAGTACTTC. Translated, it gives CASRPPGTTPYEQYF.

The sample holds one count of this clone. This chain connects TRBV11-3 to TRBJ1-5, with 7 bases that match TRBD1. This CDR3 is built from 17 residues. J lost 0 bases, V lost 1 base, and 6 bases had no gene match. Germline CDR1 is SGHNT and CDR2 is YENEEA. The CDR3, as DNA: TGTGCCAGCAGCTTAGGAGGGGACAGTTATAGCAATCAGCCCCAGCATTTT. Translation gives CASSLGGDSYSNQPQHF.

The V call is TRBV4-2, the J call TRBJ2-5; D is perhaps TRBD2 (6 bases). V dropped 1 base and J dropped 1 base, with 19 bases sitting between them. The CDR3 has 18 amino acids. Germline CDR1 reads LGHNA; CDR2 reads YNFKEQ. The CDR3 region has the DNA TGTGCCAGCAGCCAAGCCCCAATTATCCTAGCGCCCCAAGAGACCCAGTACTTC. Amino acid sequence: CASSQAPIILAPQETQYF.

The V and J genes are TRBV5-5 and TRBJ2-2; 7 bases agree with TRBD1. CDR1 and CDR2 (germline): SGHKS, YYEKEE (reference sequence). The ends lost 5 bases at V and 1 base at J; junction bases unmatched: 11. The CDR3 is made up of 17 amino acids. Here the CDR3 reads CASSRTPGQLNTGELFF. CDR3 DNA: TGTGCCAGCAGTCGAACCCCGGGACAGCTGAACACCGGGGAGCTGTTTTTT.